This T cell receptor (beta chain) was captured by sequencing in a study of monozygotic twins with inflammatory bowel disease. Eight cDNA synthesis reactions were run for every sample. TCRalpha and TCRbeta cDNA went through two nested PCRs of around 15 and 10 cycles. TCRdb re-analyzed the 5' RACE reads; it lists each CDR3 protein once, without DNA. With 300,000 to 400,000 distinct CDR3 sequences in the sample, the ten largest clones hold roughly 2%. Comments on this clonotype: The target antigen is unknown.

Germline assignment: CDR1 SQVTM and CDR2 ANQGSEA. The CDR3 sequence is 11 residues long. Findings and limits, study-wide: IBD patients displayed reduced TCRbeta diversity (inverse Simpson) when set against healthy co-twins.

The J gene is TRBJ2-1, the V gene TRBV29-1; without DNA, the TCRdb call of TRBD1 cannot be checked. The material sequenced was blood. This clonotype originated in a human donor with ulcerative colitis or Crohn's disease, or a healthy co-twin of an affected twin (not recorded which). The CDR3 spells CSVVQVNEQFF.